This passage covers 17 T cell receptor beta chains from one sample sequenced in a study of blood T cell repertoires in COVID-19. Profiled with immunoSEQ multiplex PCR; TCRdb holds only in-frame clones, not every one. The table has some 200,000 clones, about 86% seen once. Specimen: peripheral blood. Receptors originate from a woman aged 18-29 years who had recovered from COVID-19.

The V and J genes are TRBV19 and TRBJ1-2; D call uncertain. The germline CDR1 and CDR2 sequences are LNHDA and SQIVND (reference sequence). The CDR3 contains 15 residues. V was pared by 1 base and J by 0 bases, with 9 bases between. The CDR3 here is CASSIGTATNYGYTF. CDR3 coding DNA: TGTGCCAGTAGTATAGGCACAGCAACTAACTATGGCTACACCTTC. The full variable domain, in which reference TRBV19 and TRBJ1-2 provide the parts outside the CDR3, is DGGITQSPKYLFRKEGQNVTLSCEQNLNHDAMYWYRQDPGQGLRLIYYSQIVNDFQKGDIAEGYSVSREKKESFPLTVTSAQKNPTAFYLCASSIGTATNYGYTFGSGTRLTVV.

V is TRBV5-1 and J is TRBJ1-5, with D unresolved. From germline, CDR1 is SGHRS and CDR2 YFSETQ. The CDR3 has 14 amino acids. V dropped 1 base and J dropped 5 bases, with 10 bases sitting between them. The CDR3 protein is CASSLRGLDQPQHF. CDR3 coding DNA: TGCGCCAGCAGCTTGAGAGGGTTGGATCAGCCCCAGCATTTT.

The chain has TRBV7-9 and TRBJ2-1; a weak D match, TRBD1 (6 bases). This CDR3 has 15 amino acids. V was clipped by 1 base and J by 2 bases, with 9 bases between them. Per the germline V gene, CDR1 is SEHNR and CDR2 is FQNEAQ (reference sequence). The CDR3 reads CASSLGGGAYNEQFF. The DNA of the CDR3 is TGTGCCAGCAGCTTAGGTGGGGGCGCCTACAATGAGCAGTTCTTC.

This clone occurred once. This sequence joins TRBV6-4 and TRBJ2-3; 10 bases map to TRBD2. This CDR3 has 16 residues. CDR1 is MRHNA, CDR2 SNTAGT, per germline. J gave up 4 bases and V 3 bases, and 7 bases lay outside the gene matches. The CDR3 DNA reads TGTGCCAGCAGTGAGAGAGCGGGGGGGTCCGCAGATACGCAGTATTTT. It specifies CASSERAGGSADTQYF.

The J gene is TRBJ1-3, the V gene TRBV6-5; 8 nucleotides line up with TRBD1. In germline, CDR1 is MNHEY, CDR2 SVGAGI. V gave up 0 bases and J gave up 4 bases; unmatched junction bases: 5. The CDR3 consists of 16 residues. The CDR3 sequence is CASSYSNRGSGNTIYF. The CDR3 coding sequence is TGTGCCAGCAGTTACTCGAACAGGGGGTCAGGAAACACCATATATTTT.

This rearrangement joins TRBV6-1 to TRBJ1-1; D gene unclear. Germline CDR1 MNHNS, CDR2 SASEGT. The CDR3 spans 16 residues. The V and J ends lost 4 bases and 4 bases respectively, with 19 bases between them. Here the CDR3 reads CASSALDSRWVTEAFF. CDR3 DNA: TGTGCCAGCAGTGCATTGGACTCCCGGTGGGTCACTGAAGCTTTCTTT.

The rearrangement uses TRBV11-1 and TRBJ2-2; 9 bases match TRBD1. With V trimmed by 5 bases and J by 7 bases, 5 bases remained unmatched. Germline loops: CDR1 SGHAT, CDR2 FQDESV (reference sequence). The CDR3 spans 14 residues. The CDR3: CASSGDRVVGELFF. In nucleotides, the CDR3 is TGTGCCAGCAGCGGGGACAGGGTGGTCGGGGAGCTGTTTTTT.

The genes are TRBV18 and TRBJ2-7; TRBD2 matches at 7 bases. From germline, CDR1 is KGHSH and CDR2 LQKENI. The CDR3 runs to 15 residues. The V and J ends lost 3 bases and 2 bases, in that order; junction bases with no gene match: 7. For the CDR3, the DNA is TGTGCCAGCTCACCCTCAGCGGGACGTACCTACGAGCAGTACGTC. The encoded protein is CASSPSAGRTYEQYV.

The V gene is TRBV6-2 or TRBV6-3, the J gene TRBJ2-1; D tentatively fits TRBD1 or TRBD2 (5 bases each). Between the trimmed V and J ends, which lost 6 bases and 3 bases, there was a span of 12 bases. CDR1 and CDR2 from the germline V gene are MNHEY and SVGEGT. The CDR3 contains 14 residues. Here the CDR3 DNA reads TGTGCCAGCAGCAGGGAGCTTTTCTACAATGAGCAGTTCTTC. Residues: CASSRELFYNEQFF.

J is TRBJ1-5 and V is TRBV12-3 or TRBV12-4; tentative D call: TRBD1 (5 bases). V gave up 5 bases and J gave up 0 bases, with 5 bases separating them. The length of the CDR3 is 13 residues. Here the CDR3 DNA reads TGTGCCAGCAGTGACAGTAGCAATCAGCCCCAGCATTTT. This gives the protein CASSDSSNQPQHF.

This rearrangement joins TRBV4-3 to TRBJ2-1, with TRBD1 as a possible D gene (6 bases). V shed 3 bases and J shed 2 bases, with 14 bases lying between them. CDR3 length equals 16 residues. CDR1 LGHNA and CDR2 YSLEER come from the germline V gene. The CDR3 is CASSHYRGTTYNEQFF. The DNA of the CDR3 is TGCGCCAGCAGCCATTATAGGGGGACAACCTACAATGAGCAGTTCTTC.

Of note for this clone: Germline and junction disagree at one end, which may indicate a read error. The CDR3 DNA follows: TGTGCCTGGGGGCGTGACGGGACAGGGAAAGAGTTT. Translation gives CAWGRDGTGKEF. The gene calls are TRBV30 and TRBJ2-3; 9 bases match TRBD1. CDR1 and CDR2 from the germline V gene are GTSNPN and SVGIG (reference sequence). The CDR3 extends over 12 amino acids.

The chain has TRBV19 and TRBJ1-6; 8 bases line up with TRBD1. V shed 1 base and J 4 bases; nucleotides not matched to a gene: 3. This CDR3 has 16 amino acids. CDR1 is LNHDA, CDR2 SQIVND, per germline (reference sequence). The CDR3 DNA follows: TGTGCCAGTAGTATAGCCCGGACAGGGTATAATTCACCCCTCCACTTT. Its protein is CASSIARTGYNSPLHF.

This clone has only one observation. DNA of the CDR3: TGTGCCAGCAGCCTGCCGGGACAGGGGGCGCTGAGGCAGTTCTTC. Amino acid sequence: CASSLPGQGALRQFF. J is TRBJ2-1 and V is TRBV7-2; 12 nucleotides line up with TRBD1. This CDR3 has 15 residues. The V segment lost 5 bases and the J segment 12 bases; nucleotides outside the gene matches: 11. From germline, CDR1 is SGHTA and CDR2 FQGNSA. Complete variable domain (other parts from reference TRBV7-2 and TRBJ2-1): GAGVSQSPSNKVTEKGKDVELRCDPISGHTALYWYRQSLGQGLEFLIYFQGNSAPDKSGLPSDRFSAERTGGSVSTLTIQRTQQEDSAVYLCASSLPGQGALRQFFGPGTRLTVL.

The chain links TRBV11-2 to TRBJ2-5; TRBD2 matches 8 bases. This CDR3 has 17 amino acids. V shed 0 bases, J shed 5 bases, and the junction held 11 bases outside the gene matches. In germline, CDR1 is SGHAT, CDR2 FQNNGV. Here the CDR3 DNA reads TGTGCCAGCAGCTTAGATTGGGGACGGGAGGGCCGGGAGACCCAGTACTTC. This gives the protein CASSLDWGREGRETQYF.

V gene TRBV4-3 combines with J gene TRBJ1-2, with a possible D match to TRBD1 (5 bases). This CDR3 contains 15 residues. V lost 1 base and J lost 1, with 10 bases in between. CDR1 and CDR2 from the germline V gene are LGHNA and YSLEER. CDR3 region: CASSQGGGYNYGYTF. Written as DNA, the CDR3 is TGCGCCAGCAGCCAAGGGGGGGGGTATAACTATGGCTACACCTTC.

The gene calls are TRBV18 and TRBJ1-5; D is unclear. V was shortened by 2 bases and J by 4 bases, with 6 bases between the two germline ends. CDR3 size: 13 residues. CDR1 KGHSH and CDR2 LQKENI come from the germline V gene. The CDR3 bases are TGTGCCAGCTCACCAACAGTTAATCAGCCCCAGCATTTT. It translates to CASSPTVNQPQHF.